These 22 T cell receptor beta chains came from one sample sequenced in a study of T cell responses to AZD1222 COVID-19 vaccine. Libraries were prepared by immunoSEQ multiplex PCR; TCRdb keeps only in-frame clonotypes and omits some of them. The repertoire has approximately 130,000 clones, 86% of them found once; the top ten carry 3%. The sequenced sample was peripheral blood, obtained 28 days after the second AZD1222 dose. The receptors shown here come from an adult who received the AZD1222 COVID-19 vaccine.

The chain uses TRBV3-1 (or the pseudogene TRBV3-2) and TRBJ2-7; D might be TRBD1 (6 bases). CDR3 length: 13 amino acids. Germline V gives CDR1 LGHDT, CDR2 YNNKEL (reference sequence). V lost 4 bases, J lost 3 bases, and 10 bases lay in between. CDR3 coding DNA: TGTGCCAGCAGCCGCAGGGGTTTCTACGAGCAGTACTTC. Translated, it gives CASSRRGFYEQYF.

DNA of the CDR3: TGTGCCAGCAACGTGGGTGGAAACACCATATATTTT. Protein: CASNVGGNTIYF. The chain combines TRBV2 with TRBJ1-3; the D is unclear. The CDR3 runs to 12 residues. V shed 7 bases and J shed 3 bases, with 7 bases lying between them. CDR1 and CDR2 from the germline V gene are SNHLY and FYNNEI.

The chain combines TRBV9 with TRBJ2-5, with 8 bases fitting TRBD1. The trim removed 6 bases at V and 0 bases at J, leaving 7 bases unmatched. Germline V gives CDR1 SGDLS, CDR2 YYNGEE. CDR3 length equals 15 residues. CDR3 amino acids: CASTRQGTYQETQYF. DNA for the CDR3: TGTGCCAGCACCCGACAGGGGACTTACCAAGAGACCCAGTACTTC.

The rearrangement links TRBV28 to TRBJ1-5, with a weak D call TRBD1 (6 bases). Trimming took off 5 bases at V and 2 bases at J, with 13 bases between the two ends. Germline V gene data show CDR1 as MDHEN and CDR2 as SYDVKM. This CDR3 spans 15 amino acids. CDR3 nucleotides: TGTGCCAGCAGTATTCCCAGGGGCGGCAATCAGCCCCAGCATTTT. This gives the protein CASSIPRGGNQPQHF.

V is TRBV11-3 and J is TRBJ2-7, with D possibly TRBD2 on 7 matching bases. CDR1 is SGHNT and CDR2 is YENEEA in the germline V gene. This CDR3 has 12 residues. The ends were cut back, 4 bases at V and 6 bases at J, with 10 bases in the middle. In nucleotides, the CDR3 is TGTGCCAGCAGCTCTAGGGGGGGCGAGCAGTACTTC. This gives the protein CASSSRGGEQYF.

The chain employs TRBV19 and TRBJ1-2; D is unclear. V lost 3 bases and J 5 bases, leaving 4 bases between the germline ends. The CDR3 covers 11 residues. In germline, CDR1 is LNHDA, CDR2 SQIVND (reference sequence). The CDR3 DNA follows: TGTGCCAGTAGTATTGGGTATGGCTACACCTTC. Amino acids: CASSIGYGYTF.

The genes are TRBV5-1 and TRBJ2-7, with a possible D match to TRBD2 (7 bases). Per the germline V gene, CDR1 is SGHRS and CDR2 is YFSETQ. There are 16 residues in the CDR3. V lost 1 base, J lost 2 bases, and 16 bases lay in between. As DNA, the CDR3 is TGCGCCAGCAGCTTGCAAGGGGGGGGCACAACCTACGAGCAGTACTTC. Amino acid sequence: CASSLQGGGTTYEQYF. Based on the CDR3 plus reference TRBV5-1 and TRBJ2-7, the full variable domain is KAGVTQTPRYLIKTRGQQVTLSCSPISGHRSVSWYQQTPGQGLQFLFEYFSETQRNKGNFPGRFSGRQFSNSRSEMNVSTLELGDSALYLCASSLQGGGTTYEQYFGPGTRLTVT.

The chain combines TRBV29-1 with TRBJ2-5, with 10 bases matching TRBD1. The CDR3 totals 13 residues. The germline V gene encodes CDR1 SQVTM and CDR2 ANQGSEA. V was clipped by 7 bases and J by 5 bases; unmatched bases: 7. The CDR3 spells CSATGGAWETQYF. DNA for the CDR3: TGCAGCGCGACAGGGGGCGCGTGGGAGACCCAGTACTTC.

The chain uses TRBV5-5 and TRBJ2-7; possibly TRBD2 for D (6 bases). V was shortened by 4 bases and J by 4 bases, with 15 bases between the two germline ends. CDR3 length: 14 amino acids. The V gene's germline CDR1 is SGHKS and CDR2 YYEKEE (reference sequence). The CDR3 coding sequence is TGTGCCAGCAGCCGGGAGTGGGGCTCTTACGAGCAGTACTTC. It specifies CASSREWGSYEQYF.

CDR3 coding DNA: TGTGCCAGCAGTACCCCGGGGGGGGGTAACTATGGCTACACCTTC. Protein: CASSTPGGGNYGYTF. This chain connects TRBV6-5 to TRBJ1-2; the D gene is possibly TRBD1 (5 bases). Trimming pared 5 bases from V and 1 base from J, leaving 14 bases between. CDR1 is MNHEY, CDR2 SVGAGI, per germline. The CDR3 spans 15 residues.

V and J are TRBV18 and TRBJ1-3; 7 bases agree with TRBD1. With V trimmed by 1 base and J by 2 bases, 5 bases remained unmatched. The germline CDR1 and CDR2 sequences are KGHSH and LQKENI. The CDR3 has 16 residues. The CDR3 DNA follows: TGTGCCAGCTCACCACGAGACAGGGTAACTGGAAACACCATATATTTT. The encoded protein is CASSPRDRVTGNTIYF.

The V gene is TRBV11-3, the J gene TRBJ2-2, with a tentative D call TRBD1 (6 bases). This CDR3 region has 15 residues. V lost 0 bases and J lost 6, with 11 bases in between. Germline lookup yields CDR1 SGHNT and CDR2 YENEEA. The CDR3 coding sequence is TGTGCCAGCAGCTTAGATACAGGGCCCCCCGGGGAGCTGTTTTTT. Amino acids: CASSLDTGPPGELFF.

The V and J genes are TRBV7-9 and TRBJ1-1, with a possible D match to TRBD1 (5 bases). V was shortened by 2 bases and J by 2 bases, with 12 bases between the two germline ends. The CDR3 runs 15 residues. From germline, CDR1 is SEHNR and CDR2 FQNEAQ (reference sequence). The DNA for the CDR3 is TGTGCCAGCAGCTTAAATCCGGGGCGCAACACTGAAGCTTTCTTT. It specifies CASSLNPGRNTEAFF. Combining the CDR3 with reference TRBV7-9 and TRBJ1-1 gives the whole variable domain DTGVSQNPRHKITKRGQNVTFRCDPISEHNRLYWYRQTLGQGPEFLTYFQNEAQLEKSRLLSDRFSAERPKGSFSTLEIQRTEQGDSAMYLCASSLNPGRNTEAFFGQGTRLTVV.

This clone was seen once. This sequence joins TRBV30 and TRBJ2-5, with a tentative D call TRBD2 (5 bases). The CDR3 runs 13 residues. The germline CDR1 and CDR2 sequences are GTSNPN and SVGIG (reference sequence). Deletions cut 0 bases from V and 6 bases from J, with 11 bases between. The CDR3 DNA reads as TGTGCCTGGAGTGTACCCGGACTGAAGACCCAGTACTTC. This translates into CAWSVPGLKTQYF.

The chain has TRBV16 and TRBJ1-5, with a weak D call TRBD1 (6 bases). This CDR3 has 14 residues. Germline lookup yields CDR1 KGHSY and CDR2 FQNENV. Trimming took off 3 bases at V and 4 bases at J, with 10 bases between the two ends. CDR3 coding DNA: TGTGCCAGCAGCCACCGGGACACAAATCAGCCCCAGCATTTT. Amino acid sequence: CASSHRDTNQPQHF.

In this sample, this clone turned up a few times. The CDR3 loop is CASSSGGLETQYF. Written as DNA, the CDR3 is TGCGCCAGCAGTAGCGGGGGCTTAGAGACCCAGTACTTC. J is TRBJ2-5 and V is TRBV5-1; 9 nucleotides match TRBD2. The CDR3 runs to 13 residues. V was clipped by 5 bases and J by 4 bases; unmatched bases: 3. Germline V gene data show CDR1 as SGHRS and CDR2 as YFSETQ.

CDR3 protein: CASSMVAANTEAFF. The CDR3 DNA is TGTGCCAGTAGTATGGTAGCGGCTAACACTGAAGCTTTCTTT. This chain links TRBV19 with TRBJ1-1; no firm D call. The germline V and J ends were trimmed by 3 bases and 2 bases, with 10 bases remaining between them. The CDR3 sequence is 14 residues long. The V gene's germline CDR1 is LNHDA and CDR2 SQIVND (reference sequence).

The chain recombines TRBV18 with TRBJ2-7, with TRBD1 matching over 10 bases. The CDR3 length is 16 residues. V dropped 4 bases and J dropped 5; count of bases not matched to a gene: 11. From germline, CDR1 is KGHSH and CDR2 LQKENI. This chain's CDR3 is CASSQSTGGWGHEQYF. The CDR3, as DNA: TGTGCCAGCTCACAATCGACAGGGGGCTGGGGCCACGAGCAGTACTTC.

The table lists this clone with a count of one. The V call is TRBV6-5, the J call TRBJ2-1; 11 nucleotides line up with TRBD2. This CDR3 contains 16 residues. CDR1 is MNHEY, CDR2 SVGAGI, per germline. J lost 4 bases, V lost 0 bases, and 2 bases had no gene match. The CDR3 nucleotides read TGTGCCAGCAGTTACTCGACTAGCGGGGTTTACAATGAGCAGTTCTTC. Translating it yields CASSYSTSGVYNEQFF.

V usage is TRBV19 and J usage is TRBJ2-2; D not certain. The CDR3 has 13 residues. The germline gives CDR1 LNHDA, CDR2 SQIVND (reference sequence). V was trimmed by 1 base and J by 3 bases, leaving 3 bases between them. CDR3 region: CASSIAYTGELFF. The CDR3 nucleotides are TGTGCCAGTAGTATAGCGTACACCGGGGAGCTGTTTTTT.

This chain joins TRBV9 and TRBJ1-1; D not resolved. In germline, CDR1 is SGDLS, CDR2 YYNGEE. V shed 2 bases and J shed 3 bases, with 5 bases lying between them. This CDR3 has 12 residues. CDR3 protein: CASSVVDTEAFF. CDR3 nucleotide sequence: TGTGCCAGCAGCGTTGTGGACACTGAAGCTTTCTTT.

The rearrangement uses TRBV19 and TRBJ2-3; TRBD2 is a possible D gene (6 bases). CDR1 is LNHDA, CDR2 SQIVND, per germline (reference sequence). Trimming cost V 6 bases and J 2 bases, with 18 bases left between them. CDR3 length: 16 amino acids. CDR3 in amino acids: CASRPGGGSNTDTQYF. DNA of the CDR3: TGTGCCAGTAGGCCCGGGGGAGGTTCCAACACAGATACGCAGTATTTT.